This T cell receptor (beta chain) was found in a study of OX40 agonist ivuxolimab in advanced cancers. Looking at the study overall: The patients received ivuxolimab by intravenous route every 2 weeks at 0.01 to 10 mg/kg. The dose-escalation group included hepatocellular carcinoma, melanoma, renal cell carcinoma and head and neck cancer. Prior therapy, whether anti-PD-1, anti-PD-L1 or anti-CTLA-4, was allowed, and under 50% had some. Three patients responded partially, comprising one with hepatocellular carcinoma and two with cutaneous melanoma.

Repertoires were generated with immunoSEQ multiplex PCR, while TCRdb's copy carries only in-frame clones and drops some. The table has roughly 70,000 clones, almost 90% seen once. Germline loops: CDR1 MNHNS, CDR2 SASEGT. This CDR3 is 14 amino acids long. Deletions cut 11 bases from V and 3 bases from J, with 17 bases between. The receptor's source is an adult with an advanced solid tumor such as melanoma, head and neck, liver or kidney cancer. The sample was CD4+ or CD8+ T cells sorted from blood, taken in a trial of the OX40 agonist ivuxolimab. V is TRBV6-1 and J is TRBJ2-4; D gene ambiguous. CDR3 sequence reads: CAPLGGKSKNIQYF. The CDR3 DNA follows: TGTGCCCCATTGGGCGGTAAAAGCAAAAACATTCAGTACTTC.